This TCR beta chain was sequenced for a study of human T cells and chemical hapten exposure. Looking at the study overall: Among samples, TCR yields varied mainly because of small differences in pooled library volume. General study findings and limits: There was no change with DPC sensitization in TCRs above 1 in 1000 frequency.

This clonotype was detected only a few times. Its antigen is not identified. Researchers extracted total RNA from unfractionated whole blood. Library construction involved attaching unique molecular identifiers to individual cDNA molecules, which allowed quantitative, reproducible TCR counting. In the study's own analysis: A per-sample median of around 100,000 TCRs was observed, with counts ranging from about 20,000 to 690,600. From the 5' RACE reads, TCRdb called clonotypes with MiXCR, one entry per CDR3 protein. The V and J calls and clone size come from TCRdb's table, not from the authors' own analysis. The table includes approximately 81,000 distinct CDR3 sequences, about 7.7% detected once. This CDR3 has 11 amino acids. CDR1 and CDR2 from the germline V gene are SGHNT and YYREEE (reference sequence). The V end was cut by 0 bases, the J end by 8 bases, with 5 bases between.

V usage is TRBV5-4 and J usage is TRBJ1-1; D call uncertain. This TCR was recovered from a male donor in good health. The CDR3: CASSLDSEAFF. The CDR3 DNA follows: TGTGCCAGCAGCTTGGATTCGGAAGCTTTCTTT.